The 26 T cell receptor beta chains below all came from one sample that was sequenced in a study of beta chain features in type 1 diabetes. The isolated RNA, all of it, was reverse transcribed, so expressed TCRB transcripts were what got sequenced. Profiling relied on immunoSEQ multiplex PCR, and the TCRdb table lists in-frame clones only, not all of them. This sample carries 350,000 or so clones, roughly a fifth of them seen once, and the ten largest clones take about 0.044%. Sample: naive CD4+ T cells from blood. The receptors stem from a woman aged 18-29 years in good health.

This clone was seen more than once but under ten times. This chain joins TRBV5-4 and TRBJ1-1; D is perhaps TRBD1 (5 bases). V dropped 3 bases and J dropped 3 bases, with 9 bases sitting between them. CDR1 is SGHNT, CDR2 YYREEE, per germline (reference sequence). This CDR3 spans 13 amino acids. The CDR3 here is CASSYRGDTEAFF. The CDR3 nucleotides read TGTGCCAGCAGCTACCGGGGGGACACTGAAGCTTTCTTT. The whole variable domain, filled in from reference TRBV5-4 and TRBJ1-1, reads ETGVTQSPTHLIKTRGQQVTLRCSSQSGHNTVSWYQQALGQGPQFIFQYYREEENGRGNFPPRFSGLQFPNYSSELNVNALELDDSALYLCASSYRGDTEAFFGQGTRLTVV.

This clone showed up just a few times. The V gene is TRBV18, the J gene TRBJ2-7, with TRBD2 matching over 10 bases. The CDR3 length is 16 residues. The germline gives CDR1 KGHSH, CDR2 LQKENI. J gave up 5 bases and V 0 bases, and 7 bases lay outside the gene matches. The CDR3 is CASSPPSKREGHEQYF. The CDR3 region has the DNA TGTGCCAGCTCACCACCGTCGAAGCGGGAGGGCCACGAGCAGTACTTC.

This clone turned up a few times. This rearrangement joins TRBV29-1 to TRBJ2-5, with 8 bases aligning to TRBD2. Germline V gene lookup returns CDR1 SQVTM and CDR2 ANQGSEA. The CDR3 spans 14 residues. V lost 7 bases to trimming and J lost 3 bases; unmatched junction nucleotides: 10. This CDR3 is CSGSGRTSKETQYF. The CDR3 bases are TGCAGCGGATCAGGTCGGACTAGCAAAGAGACCCAGTACTTC.

This clone showed up just a few times. The J gene is TRBJ2-3, the V gene TRBV4-1, with 11 bases that match TRBD2. The CDR3 sequence is 17 residues long. Germline V CDR1 and CDR2: MGHRA, YSYEKL. V was clipped by 2 bases and J by 4 bases; unmatched bases: 8. In nucleotides, the CDR3 is TGCGCCAGCAGCCAAACCACTAGCGGGAGAGCCCCAGATACGCAGTATTTT. This sequence encodes CASSQTTSGRAPDTQYF.

This clone was recorded a few times. The V and J genes are TRBV6-5 and TRBJ2-7; 10 positions agree with TRBD1. The ends lost 6 bases at V and 5 bases at J; junction bases unmatched: 7. CDR3 length equals 14 residues. The germline V gene encodes CDR1 MNHEY and CDR2 SVGAGI. The CDR3 region is CASSPGTGEHEQYF. The CDR3 coding sequence is TGTGCCAGCAGCCCCGGGACAGGGGAGCACGAGCAGTACTTC.

The chain links TRBV19 to TRBJ2-3; 8 bases line up with TRBD2. Germline CDR1 is LNHDA and CDR2 is SQIVND (reference sequence). The CDR3 contains 13 residues. V lost 10 bases to trimming and J lost 0 bases; unmatched junction nucleotides: 3. DNA for the CDR3: TGTGCCACCACTAGCGGCAGCACAGATACGCAGTATTTT. Its protein is CATTSGSTDTQYF. Full variable domain (rest looked up from reference TRBV19 and TRBJ2-3): DGGITQSPKYLFRKEGQNVTLSCEQNLNHDAMYWYRQDPGQGLRLIYYSQIVNDFQKGDIAEGYSVSREKKESFPLTVTSAQKNPTAFYLCATTSGSTDTQYFGPGTRLTVL.

This clone was observed a few times. The rearrangement links TRBV7-6 to TRBJ1-2, with D maybe TRBD1 (5 bases). Germline V gene lookup returns CDR1 SGHVS and CDR2 FNYEAQ. The CDR3 runs 13 residues. V gave up 5 bases and J gave up 7 bases, with 14 bases separating them. DNA for the CDR3: TGTGCCAGCAGCAACGACAGAGTGACTGGCTACACCTTC. This encodes CASSNDRVTGYTF.

This clone was detected a few times. This rearrangement joins TRBV4-1 to TRBJ1-5; the D is unclear. This CDR3 has 17 amino acids. From germline, CDR1 is MGHRA and CDR2 YSYEKL. V gave up 1 base and J gave up 0 bases, with 13 bases separating them. CDR3 loop: CASSQVLGGDSNQPQHF. Here the CDR3 DNA reads TGCGCCAGCAGCCAAGTACTTGGCGGGGATAGCAATCAGCCCCAGCATTTT.

The J gene is TRBJ1-4, the V gene TRBV5-1; 7 nucleotides agree with TRBD1. This CDR3 comprises 15 residues. V gave up 1 base and J gave up 3 bases; unmatched junction bases: 3. Germline V gene sequence: CDR1 SGHRS, CDR2 YFSETQ. Here the CDR3 reads CASSLLGTANEKLFF. DNA of the CDR3: TGCGCCAGCAGCTTGCTAGGGACAGCTAATGAAAAACTGTTTTTT.

This chain joins TRBV6-5 and TRBJ1-1; TRBD1 aligns across 7 bases. The V and J ends lost 6 bases and 2 bases, in that order; junction bases with no gene match: 6. Germline CDR1 MNHEY, CDR2 SVGAGI. CDR3 length equals 14 residues. The DNA for the CDR3 is TGTGCCAGCAGATACCGGGACAGAAACACTGAAGCTTTCTTT. It codes for CASRYRDRNTEAFF.

The chain joins TRBV7-8 to TRBJ2-2; unclear D gene. Between the trimmed V and J ends, which lost 5 bases and 4 bases, there was a span of 11 bases. The CDR3 extends over 14 amino acids. The V gene's germline CDR1 is SGHVS and CDR2 FQNEAQ. The CDR3 spells CASSLVSGTGELFF. CDR3 sequence (DNA): TGTGCCAGCAGCCTAGTGTCGGGCACCGGGGAGCTGTTTTTT. Full variable domain (remainder filled in from reference TRBV7-8 and TRBJ2-2): GAGVSQSPRYKVAKRGQDVALRCDPISGHVSLFWYQQALGQGPEFLTYFQNEAQLDKSGLPSDRFFAERPEGSVSTLKIQRTQQEDSAVYLCASSLVSGTGELFFGEGSRLTVL.

The table lists this clone with a few counts. The V gene is TRBV5-1, the J gene TRBJ1-4, with 8 nucleotides matching TRBD1. The CDR3 is 16 residues long. V shed 5 bases and J 3 bases; nucleotides not matched to a gene: 9. CDR1 is SGHRS, CDR2 YFSETQ, per germline. CDR3 sequence reads: CASSFKAGQANEKLFF. The CDR3 DNA sequence: TGCGCCAGCAGTTTTAAAGCGGGACAGGCTAATGAAAAACTGTTTTTT.

The chain has TRBV29-1 and TRBJ1-4; D unclear. The CDR3 is 14 amino acids. V lost 1 base to trimming and J lost 3 bases, with 9 bases between them. Germline values: CDR1 SQVTM, CDR2 ANQGSEA. CDR3 nucleotide sequence: TGCAGCGTTGAAGGGTCAGGTTCTAATGAAAAACTGTTTTTT. Amino acid sequence: CSVEGSGSNEKLFF.

The chain combines TRBV5-6 with TRBJ2-7, with a possible D match to TRBD2 (5 bases). There are 14 residues in the CDR3. Germline V gene lookup returns CDR1 SGHDT and CDR2 YYEEEE. With 4 bases removed from V and 8 bases from J, the gap between germline ends came to 19 bases. The CDR3 spells CASSPRRGRSKQYF. CDR3 nucleotide sequence: TGTGCCAGCAGCCCCCGACGGGGAAGGTCGAAGCAGTACTTC.

The chain's CDR3 is CASSSDRGNEKLFF. The CDR3 DNA reads as TGTGCCAGCAGCTCCGACAGGGGTAATGAAAAACTGTTTTTT. The V and J genes are TRBV7-2 and TRBJ1-4; 8 bases align to TRBD1. The CDR3 loop spans 14 amino acids. The germline gives CDR1 SGHTA, CDR2 FQGNSA. After removal of 4 bases from V and 4 bases from J, the junction contained 2 bases not matched to a gene.

This clone was counted between two and nine times. The chain recombines TRBV7-9 with TRBJ1-2; TRBD1 matches 10 bases. Germline CDR1 reads SEHNR; CDR2 reads FQNEAQ (reference sequence). V lost 5 bases and J lost 7; bases outside the gene matches: 7. The CDR3 is 14 residues long. As DNA, the CDR3 is TGTGCCAGCAGCCCCCAGGGACAGGGGTTTGGCTACACCTTC. It is translated as CASSPQGQGFGYTF. The full variable domain, its missing parts supplied by reference TRBV7-9 and TRBJ1-2, is DTGVSQNPRHKITKRGQNVTFRCDPISEHNRLYWYRQTLGQGPEFLTYFQNEAQLEKSRLLSDRFSAERPKGSFSTLEIQRTEQGDSAMYLCASSPQGQGFGYTFGSGTRLTVV.

This clone was found a few times. The chain joins TRBV4-1 to TRBJ2-3; 14 bases fit TRBD2. Germline V CDR1 and CDR2: MGHRA, YSYEKL. Losses at the gene ends were 1 base for V and 11 bases for J; bases not matched to a gene: 14. This CDR3 comprises 18 residues. Here the CDR3 reads CASSQAPLRLAGGLGQYF. CDR3 nucleotides: TGCGCCAGCAGCCAAGCCCCTCTCCGACTAGCGGGGGGGCTCGGGCAGTATTTT.

This rearrangement joins TRBV29-1 to TRBJ2-1, with a weak D call TRBD1 (5 bases). Trimming took 6 bases from V and 0 from J, leaving 12 bases between them. The CDR3 is 14 amino acids. In germline, CDR1 is SQVTM, CDR2 ANQGSEA. DNA of the CDR3: TGCAGCGTCCCTGTTACAGGCTCCTACAATGAGCAGTTCTTC. Translating gives CSVPVTGSYNEQFF.

For this clone: The sample holds other DNA sequences that translate to the same CDR3. The chain couples TRBV30 to TRBJ1-5; D not resolved. The CDR3 length is 15 residues. CDR1 and CDR2 (germline): GTSNPN, SVGIG (reference sequence). V lost 0 bases to trimming and J lost 0 bases, with 9 bases between them. This chain's CDR3 is CAWSVGGYSNQPQHF. The CDR3 nucleotides read TGTGCCTGGAGTGTAGGCGGGTATAGCAATCAGCCCCAGCATTTT.

V gene TRBV18 combines with J gene TRBJ2-3; D remains ambiguous. The CDR3 contains 15 residues. The germline V and J ends were trimmed by 3 bases and 2 bases, with 12 bases remaining between them. CDR1 and CDR2 (germline): KGHSH, LQKENI. CDR3 loop: CASSPRSTHTDTQYF. The CDR3 nucleotides read TGTGCCAGCTCACCGAGGTCCACTCACACAGATACGCAGTATTTT.

This clone was detected a few times. V usage is TRBV15 and J usage is TRBJ2-4; 13 nucleotides align to TRBD2. CDR1 is LNHNV, CDR2 YYDKDF, per germline (reference sequence). CDR3 length: 19 amino acids. The V gene end was trimmed by 4 bases and the J gene end by 0 bases; junction bases not matched to a gene: 9. The DNA of the CDR3 is TGTGCCACCAGCACAAACGGGACTAGCGGGGACATAGCCAAAAACATTCAGTACTTC. Translated, it gives CATSTNGTSGDIAKNIQYF.

The table lists this clone with a few counts. For the CDR3, the DNA is TGTGCCAGCAGCCTATTGGGCCCAGGGGATGAAAAACTGTTTTTT. Translation gives CASSLLGPGDEKLFF. The chain has TRBV7-2 and TRBJ1-4; D is perhaps TRBD1 (6 bases). The CDR3 extends over 15 amino acids. Trimming removed 5 bases at V and 6 bases at J, with 16 bases between. The germline V gene has CDR1 SGHTA and CDR2 FQGNSA.

This CDR3 is CASSTGLAGAETQYF. The CDR3 DNA follows: TGTGCCAGCAGCACGGGACTAGCGGGGGCGGAGACCCAGTACTTC. The chain combines TRBV7-6 with TRBJ2-5; 14 bases match TRBD2. With 5 bases clipped from V and 5 bases from J, the junction kept 4 bases outside the gene matches. The germline gives CDR1 SGHVS, CDR2 FNYEAQ. This CDR3 has 15 residues.

This clone appeared a few times. Other DNA sequences of this sample code for an identical CDR3. The chain combines TRBV5-1 with TRBJ2-7; no definite D call. The CDR3 is 11 residues long. Between the trimmed V and J ends, which lost 3 bases and 2 bases, there was a span of 3 bases. CDR1 and CDR2 (germline): SGHRS, YFSETQ. This CDR3 reads CASSSAYEQYF. For the CDR3, the DNA is TGCGCCAGCAGCTCGGCCTACGAGCAGTACTTC.

The chain couples TRBV18 to TRBJ2-5; 9 positions agree with TRBD1. The CDR3 runs 14 residues. Trimming removed 3 bases from V and 5 bases from J; junction bases left unmatched: 4. The germline V gene has CDR1 KGHSH and CDR2 LQKENI. The CDR3 coding sequence is TGTGCCAGCTCACCTACAGGGGGCCCGGAGACCCAGTACTTC. Translated: CASSPTGGPETQYF.

The J gene is TRBJ2-3, the V gene TRBV19; D perhaps matches TRBD1 (11 bases). CDR1 LNHDA and CDR2 SQIVND come from the germline V gene (reference sequence). The length of the CDR3 is 18 residues. Trimming took 8 bases from V and 4 from J, leaving 28 bases between them. Written as DNA, the CDR3 is TGTGCCAGTGGACAGGGGGCTAGCGGGAGAGGTCTTCCAGATACGCAGTATTTT. This gives the protein CASGQGASGRGLPDTQYF.